The 30 T cell receptor beta chains below come from one sample, sequenced in a study of cytomegalovirus exposure and HLA in healthy donors. A multiplex PCR was run with 60 Vbeta primers and 13 Jbeta primers. Generated by immunoSEQ multiplex PCR, the TCRdb table keeps only in-frame clones and is missing some. Of around 120,000 clones in the sample, approximately 78% were seen once. The sequencing input was PBMCs. All receptors derive from a young woman in good health and CMV-seropositive.

The chain links TRBV7-6 to TRBJ2-1; 7 bases line up with TRBD1. Trimming cost V 4 bases and J 4 bases; bases outside gene matches: 7. Germline V gene sequence: CDR1 SGHVS, CDR2 FNYEAQ. CDR3 length equals 15 residues. CDR3 amino acids: CASSSGTALYNEQFF. CDR3 coding DNA: TGTGCCAGCAGCTCGGGGACAGCTCTATACAATGAGCAGTTCTTC. Based on the CDR3 plus reference TRBV7-6 and TRBJ2-1, the full variable domain is GAGVSQSPRYKVTKRGQDVALRCDPISGHVSLYWYRQALGQGPEFLTYFNYEAQQDKSGLPNDRFSAERPEGSISTLTIQRTEQRDSAMYRCASSSGTALYNEQFFGPGTRLTVL.

This chain uses TRBV2 with TRBJ1-2; the match to TRBD1 covers 10 bases. The CDR3 spans 13 residues. The J segment lost 8 bases and the V segment lost 6 bases, leaving 6 bases of the junction unmatched. Germline lookup yields CDR1 SNHLY and CDR2 FYNNEI. Here the CDR3 DNA reads TGTGCCAGCAGCGTGACAGGGGGCGCAGGCTACACCTTC. This encodes CASSVTGGAGYTF.

J is TRBJ1-4 and V is TRBV11-2; 9 bases align to TRBD1. Germline V gene data show CDR1 as SGHAT and CDR2 as FQNNGV. J gave up 7 bases and V 3 bases, and 6 bases lay outside the gene matches. This CDR3 has 15 residues. The CDR3 here is CASSLGDRDFEKLFF. Here the CDR3 DNA reads TGTGCCAGCAGCTTGGGGGACAGGGACTTTGAAAAACTGTTTTTT.

This chain joins TRBV4-1 and TRBJ1-2; D may be TRBD1 (5 bases). In germline, CDR1 is MGHRA, CDR2 YSYEKL. Trimming took 1 base from V and 4 from J, leaving 16 bases between them. The CDR3 has 16 amino acids. Here the CDR3 DNA reads TGCGCCAGCAGCCAAGTGGCGGGGGGTATGAGCTATGGCTACACCTTC. Encoded protein: CASSQVAGGMSYGYTF.

The chain carries TRBV4-3 and TRBJ2-3; perhaps TRBD1 as D (6 bases). V was pared by 0 bases and J by 12 bases, with 13 bases between. Germline V CDR1 and CDR2: LGHNA, YSLEER. There are 13 residues in the CDR3. CDR3 protein: CASSQDVMGAQYF. The CDR3 nucleotides read TGCGCCAGCAGCCAAGATGTCATGGGGGCACAGTATTTT.

This chain links TRBV6-5 with TRBJ1-2; the D gene is possibly TRBD1 (6 bases). CDR1 is MNHEY and CDR2 is SVGAGI in the germline V gene. The CDR3 has 13 amino acids. The V and J ends lost 10 bases and 2 bases respectively, with 14 bases between them. The CDR3 sequence: CATQNRVNYGYTF. CDR3 DNA sequence: TGTGCCACCCAAAACAGGGTAAACTATGGCTACACCTTC.

The gene calls are TRBV5-1 and TRBJ2-3, with D perhaps TRBD1 (5 bases). Germline loops: CDR1 SGHRS, CDR2 YFSETQ. V lost 0 bases, J lost 4 bases, and 9 bases lay in between. This CDR3 is 14 amino acids long. CDR3 sequence reads: CASSLGQGSDTQYF. CDR3 DNA: TGCGCCAGCAGCTTGGGTCAGGGCTCAGATACGCAGTATTTT.

This chain connects TRBV25-1 to TRBJ2-1; no clear D. V shed 3 bases and J shed 5 bases, with 8 bases lying between them. The CDR3 is 13 amino acids. The germline V gene has CDR1 MGHDK and CDR2 SYGVNS. The CDR3 sequence is CASSEAGNNEQFF. The CDR3 DNA reads TGTGCCAGCAGTGAGGCAGGAAACAATGAGCAGTTCTTC.

This sequence joins TRBV20-1 and TRBJ2-7; TRBD1 is a possible D gene (5 bases). The CDR3 spans 11 residues. Trimming removed 6 bases at V and 1 base at J, with 7 bases between. CDR1 is DFQATT, CDR2 SNEGSKA, per germline (reference sequence). The CDR3 nucleotides read TGCAGTGCCAGACAGTCCTACGAGCAGTACTTC. Translation: CSARQSYEQYF.

This chain connects TRBV6-5 to TRBJ1-3, with 9 bases lining up with TRBD1. Germline V gene sequence: CDR1 MNHEY, CDR2 SVGAGI. Trimming at V came to 8 bases and at J to 4 bases, leaving 6 bases not matched to a gene. The CDR3 has 14 residues. CDR3 sequence (DNA): TGTGCCAGCCGGCCGGGACAGGGAGGAAACACCATATATTTT. Translating it yields CASRPGQGGNTIYF.

This chain joins TRBV14 and TRBJ2-3, with 7 bases lining up with TRBD2. This CDR3 comprises 17 residues. V trimming: 0 bases; J trimming: 1 base; junction bases outside the gene matches: 7. Germline V gives CDR1 SGHDN, CDR2 FVKESK. The chain's CDR3 is CASSQDIRTRGTDTQYF. CDR3 nucleotides: TGTGCCAGCAGCCAAGATATTCGGACTAGGGGCACAGATACGCAGTATTTT. Full variable domain (missing parts from reference TRBV14 and TRBJ2-3): EAGVTQFPSHSVIEKGQTVTLRCDPISGHDNLYWYRRVMGKEIKFLLHFVKESKQDESGMPNNRFLAERTGGTYSTLKVQPAELEDSGVYFCASSQDIRTRGTDTQYFGPGTRLTVL.

The rearrangement uses TRBV7-9 and TRBJ1-4; D gene unclear. The V end was cut by 5 bases, the J end by 0 bases, with 10 bases between. The CDR3 runs 15 residues. Germline CDR1 and CDR2: SEHNR and FQNEAQ (reference sequence). CDR3 coding DNA: TGTGCCAGCAGCCTGTCACACGCAACTAATGAAAAACTGTTTTTT. Translated: CASSLSHATNEKLFF.

The gene calls are TRBV9 and TRBJ1-6; no clear D. The CDR3 contains 14 residues. CDR1 is SGDLS, CDR2 YYNGEE, per germline. V lost 0 bases and J lost 7, with 8 bases in between. Written as DNA, the CDR3 is TGTGCCAGCAGCGTAGACAACCTGAATTCACCCCTCCACTTT. It is translated as CASSVDNLNSPLHF.

The V gene is TRBV5-5, the J gene TRBJ2-1, with 10 positions matching TRBD1. This CDR3 is built from 14 residues. The V segment lost 0 bases and the J segment 9 bases; nucleotides outside the gene matches: 3. Germline V gene data show CDR1 as SGHKS and CDR2 as YYEKEE (reference sequence). The CDR3 DNA follows: TGTGCCAGCAGCTTGGTGACAGGGGGCGGTGAGCAGTTCTTC. This translates into CASSLVTGGGEQFF.

This sequence joins TRBV28 and TRBJ1-1; D gene ambiguous. The germline gives CDR1 MDHEN, CDR2 SYDVKM. V gave up 5 bases and J gave up 0 bases, with 10 bases separating them. The CDR3 loop spans 14 amino acids. The CDR3 loop reads CASSPLTVNTEAFF. As DNA, the CDR3 is TGTGCCAGCAGTCCCCTCACAGTGAACACTGAAGCTTTCTTT.

The V and J genes are TRBV7-3 and TRBJ2-3; D ambiguous. The CDR3 is 13 residues long. CDR1 is SGHTA, CDR2 FQGTGA, per germline. Trimming left V 3 bases short and J 0 bases short, with 4 bases between. The CDR3 here is CASSFISTDTQYF. CDR3 nucleotide sequence: TGTGCCAGCAGCTTTATTAGCACAGATACGCAGTATTTT.

The V gene is TRBV30, the J gene TRBJ1-2; D is unresolved. Germline CDR1 reads GTSNPN; CDR2 reads SVGIG (reference sequence). The CDR3 sequence is 14 residues long. The germline V and J ends were trimmed by 0 bases and 1 base, with 9 bases remaining between them. The CDR3 is CAWSVRRLNYGYTF. Written as DNA, the CDR3 is TGTGCCTGGAGTGTAAGACGACTTAACTATGGCTACACCTTC. Supplemented by reference TRBV30 and TRBJ1-2, the full variable domain reads SQTIHQWPATLVQPVGSPLSLECTVEGTSNPNLYWYRQAAGRGLQLLFYSVGIGQISSEVPQNLSASRPQDRQFILSSKKLLLSDSGFYLCAWSVRRLNYGYTFGSGTRLTVV.

The chain carries TRBV5-5 and TRBJ2-2; 10 bases fit TRBD1. The CDR3 sequence is 17 residues long. V dropped 3 bases and J dropped 7; count of bases not matched to a gene: 12. Looked up from germline, CDR1 is SGHKS and CDR2 is YYEKEE (reference sequence). The CDR3 DNA reads as TGTGCCAGCAGCTGGGGACCGGGACAGGGGACGCTCGGGGAGCTGTTTTTT. This codes for CASSWGPGQGTLGELFF.

The sample holds a few counts of this clone. V and J are TRBV9 and TRBJ2-1, with TRBD2 identical over 15 bases. The CDR3 is made up of 20 amino acids. Germline V gene lookup returns CDR1 SGDLS and CDR2 YYNGEE. Trimming took 2 bases from V and 0 from J; bases not matched to a gene: 9. The chain's CDR3 is CASSVGIGTSGGNSYNEQFF. The CDR3 coding sequence is TGTGCCAGCAGCGTCGGTATTGGGACTAGCGGGGGGAACTCCTACAATGAGCAGTTCTTC.

The chain combines TRBV29-1 with TRBJ2-5; TRBD2 agrees at 10 bases. V shed 4 bases, J shed 7 bases, and the junction held 6 bases outside the gene matches. Germline CDR1 reads SQVTM; CDR2 reads ANQGSEA. This CDR3 region has 13 residues. The CDR3 bases are TGCAGCGTTGTGTCGGCTAGCGGGGGGACCCAGTACTTC. This codes for CSVVSASGGTQYF.

The rearrangement uses TRBV5-5 and TRBJ2-7, with a possible D match to TRBD2 (6 bases). Germline assignment: CDR1 SGHKS and CDR2 YYEKEE (reference sequence). The V and J ends lost 4 bases and 2 bases respectively, with 13 bases between them. The CDR3 extends over 14 amino acids. The CDR3 coding sequence is TGTGCCAGCAGCCCGGAGGGGCAGACCTACGAGCAGTACTTC. It codes for CASSPEGQTYEQYF.

This rearrangement joins TRBV5-5 to TRBJ1-2; D unclear. V gave up 0 bases and J gave up 0 bases, with 12 bases separating them. Germline loops: CDR1 SGHKS, CDR2 YYEKEE (reference sequence). CDR3 length equals 16 residues. In DNA, the CDR3 is TGTGCCAGCAGCTTGGATCCAGGAACAACTAACTATGGCTACACCTTC. Translation: CASSLDPGTTNYGYTF.

J is TRBJ1-4 and V is TRBV2, with D maybe TRBD1 (6 bases). V was cut by 7 bases and J by 7 bases, with 16 bases left in between. This CDR3 is built from 14 residues. CDR1 is SNHLY and CDR2 is FYNNEI in the germline V gene. The CDR3 protein is CASTGHSSGEKLFF. In nucleotides, the CDR3 is TGTGCCAGCACGGGACACAGTTCTGGTGAAAAACTGTTTTTT.

The V call is TRBV28, the J call TRBJ2-2, with TRBD1 identical over 8 bases. Germline CDR1 reads MDHEN; CDR2 reads SYDVKM. V dropped 6 bases and J dropped 7; count of bases not matched to a gene: 7. The CDR3 covers 14 residues. The CDR3 DNA is TGTGCCAGCAGGGACAGGGAACTCGGCGGGGAGCTGTTTTTT. Residues: CASRDRELGGELFF.

The chain recombines TRBV5-1 with TRBJ2-1; 7 bases line up with TRBD1. With V trimmed by 0 bases and J by 8 bases, 5 bases remained unmatched. This CDR3 has 14 residues. Germline lookup yields CDR1 SGHRS and CDR2 YFSETQ. CDR3 DNA: TGCGCCAGCAGCTTGGAAGGGGGCAGGGATGAGCAGTTCTTC. This encodes CASSLEGGRDEQFF.

The V call is TRBV19, the J call TRBJ2-2; D is perhaps TRBD1 (5 bases). This CDR3 has 15 amino acids. Germline V CDR1 and CDR2: LNHDA, SQIVND (reference sequence). The V end was cut by 1 base, the J end by 4 bases, with 10 bases between. This CDR3 is CASSIGKGPTGELFF. In DNA form, the CDR3 reads TGTGCCAGTAGTATAGGGAAGGGGCCCACCGGGGAGCTGTTTTTT.

The chain joins TRBV28 to TRBJ2-7, with 9 bases fitting TRBD1. Germline V gene sequence: CDR1 MDHEN, CDR2 SYDVKM. The CDR3 runs 15 residues. The trim removed 6 bases at V and 1 base at J, leaving 7 bases unmatched. The DNA of the CDR3 is TGTGCCAGCAGGCCTACGGGACAGGGATCCTACGAGCAGTACTTC. Its translation is CASRPTGQGSYEQYF.

V gene TRBV29-1 combines with J gene TRBJ1-3; a weak D match, TRBD1 (5 bases). The CDR3 has 15 residues. Germline V gene data show CDR1 as SQVTM and CDR2 as ANQGSEA. V was shortened by 3 bases and J by 0 bases, with 12 bases between the two germline ends. The CDR3 spells CSVETAGGSGNTIYF. The CDR3 bases are TGCAGCGTTGAGACAGCGGGGGGCTCTGGAAACACCATATATTTT.

The CDR3 is CASSNPGTGRGYTF. The CDR3 coding sequence is TGTGCCAGCAGTAACCCGGGGACAGGGCGAGGCTACACCTTC. The chain uses TRBV28 and TRBJ1-2; 9 positions agree with TRBD1. From germline, CDR1 is MDHEN and CDR2 SYDVKM. The CDR3 is 14 amino acids. The trim removed 5 bases at V and 8 bases at J, leaving 9 bases unmatched.

This clone turned up a few times. The rearrangement joins TRBV23-1 to TRBJ1-1; no clear D gene. TRBV23-1 is known as an ORF, though its function is uncertain. The CDR3 runs to 14 residues. V was trimmed by 4 bases and J by 7 bases, leaving 16 bases between them. DNA for the CDR3: TGCGCCAGCAGTCGCCCGAGGGAGGGCATTGAAGCTTTCTTT. It encodes CASSRPREGIEAFF.